Shown below are 10 T cell receptor beta chains from a single sample sequenced in a study of cytotoxic CD8 clonotypes in ibrutinib-treated CLL. Method: immunoSEQ multiplex PCR; TCRdb's copy keeps in-frame clones and lacks some. This sample has 28,000 or so clones; roughly 57% occur once, and the top ten carry around 13%. Here the sequenced sample was PBMCs, taken before ibrutinib treatment. These receptors were collected from a human donor with chronic lymphocytic leukemia.

This chain's CDR3 is CASSQDMGREGYEQYF. The CDR3, as DNA: TGTGCCAGCAGCCAAGATATGGGGCGGGAGGGCTACGAGCAGTACTTC. The chain links TRBV4-2 to TRBJ2-7, with 9 nucleotides matching TRBD2. The CDR3 loop spans 16 amino acids. CDR1 LGHNA and CDR2 YNFKEQ come from the germline V gene. V trimming: 0 bases; J trimming: 3 bases; junction bases outside the gene matches: 6.

This sequence joins TRBV6-4 and TRBJ2-7; a possible D gene is TRBD1 (6 bases). Per germline, CDR1 MRHNA and CDR2 SNTAGT. V was shortened by 6 bases and J by 0 bases, with 18 bases between the two germline ends. The CDR3 is 16 residues long. The CDR3 loop reads CASRDAVRDTSYEQYF. The CDR3 nucleotides read TGTGCCAGCAGGGATGCCGTCCGGGACACCTCCTACGAGCAGTACTTC.

The chain recombines TRBV2 with TRBJ2-4; D is perhaps TRBD2 (6 bases). Germline CDR1 is SNHLY and CDR2 is FYNNEI. V was cut by 5 bases and J by 0 bases, with 14 bases left in between. The CDR3 totals 16 residues. Here the CDR3 DNA reads TGTGCCAGCAGTTTTAGGACTAACCTAGCCAAAAACATTCAGTACTTC. This translates into CASSFRTNLAKNIQYF.

The J gene is TRBJ1-3, the V gene TRBV11-2; TRBD1 matches 8 bases. Germline lookup yields CDR1 SGHAT and CDR2 FQNNGV. This CDR3 spans 18 amino acids. V lost 4 bases to trimming and J lost 2 bases; unmatched junction nucleotides: 13. CDR3 loop: CASSSPGQVITTGNTIYF. CDR3 in DNA: TGTGCCAGCAGCTCCCCGGGACAGGTCATCACCACTGGAAACACCATATATTTT.

The chain combines TRBV6-5 with TRBJ2-1; no firm D call. The germline gives CDR1 MNHEY, CDR2 SVGAGI. There are 15 residues in the CDR3. Trimming cost V 4 bases and J 0 bases, with 10 bases left between them. CDR3 bases: TGTGCCAGCAGTTCCGCCAGGAGCTCCTACAATGAGCAGTTCTTC. This codes for CASSSARSSYNEQFF.

CDR3 in DNA: TGTGCCAGCAGCCCACATGACTATGGCTACACCTTC. Translating gives CASSPHDYGYTF. This rearrangement joins TRBV7-9 to TRBJ1-2; D gene unclear. Germline lookup yields CDR1 SEHNR and CDR2 FQNEAQ (reference sequence). V shed 5 bases and J shed 3 bases, with 7 bases lying between them. The CDR3 extends over 12 amino acids. Filled out from reference TRBV7-9 and TRBJ1-2, the complete variable domain reads DTGVSQNPRHKITKRGQNVTFRCDPISEHNRLYWYRQTLGQGPEFLTYFQNEAQLEKSRLLSDRFSAERPKGSFSTLEIQRTEQGDSAMYLCASSPHDYGYTFGSGTRLTVV.

This sequence joins TRBV6-1 and TRBJ1-3, with 7 bases that match TRBD1. CDR3 length: 15 residues. Per germline, CDR1 MNHNS and CDR2 SASEGT. V lost 4 bases and J lost 3; bases outside the gene matches: 6. CDR3 DNA sequence: TGTGCCAGCAGTGTACAGGGGACGGGTGGAAACACCATATATTTT. Protein sequence: CASSVQGTGGNTIYF.

In this sample, this clone turned up a few times. The gene calls are TRBV19 and TRBJ1-1; tentatively, D is TRBD1 (6 bases). This CDR3 spans 12 amino acids. Trimming stripped 5 bases from V and 7 bases from J, with 11 bases between. CDR1 is LNHDA, CDR2 SQIVND, per germline (reference sequence). For the CDR3, the DNA is TGTGCCAGTAGTGCGGACAGAAGTGAAGCTTTCTTT. Residues: CASSADRSEAFF.

As concerns this clone: Other DNA sequences in the same sample also yield this CDR3. The chain is built from TRBV4-2 and TRBJ2-2; D unresolved. The V end was cut by 3 bases, the J end by 4 bases, with 3 bases between. Germline V CDR1 and CDR2: LGHNA, YNFKEQ. The CDR3 is 12 amino acids. CDR3 sequence reads: CASSQGTGELFF. CDR3 nucleotides: TGTGCCAGCAGCCAGGGCACCGGGGAGCTGTTTTTT.

This clone has just one count. The chain recombines TRBV6-1 with TRBJ2-7; no definite D call. This CDR3 region has 13 residues. V dropped 1 base and J dropped 3 bases, with 7 bases sitting between them. The V gene's germline CDR1 is MNHNS and CDR2 SASEGT. In DNA, the CDR3 is TGTGCCAGCAGTGAAGGGCGTAACTACGAGCAGTACTTC. Amino acid sequence: CASSEGRNYEQYF.